This T cell receptor (beta chain) was documented in a study of response to subunit inactivated influenza vaccine. General observations from the study: The authors suggested that few new T cells are recruited per seasonal influenza vaccination.

This clonotype was seen repeatedly, ten times or more. What it recognizes is unknown. The V gene lost 0 bases and the J gene lost 4 bases, with 6 bases spanning the gap. The CDR3 spans 13 residues. CDR1 SGHRS and CDR2 YFSETQ come from the germline V gene. TCRdb itself ran the RT-PCR reads through MiXCR, one entry per CDR3 protein. The profile shows 430,000 or so distinct CDR3 sequences, roughly 9.7% of them singletons. The sample was PBMCs from blood, taken roughly 48 days after vaccination. The receptor was isolated from a man over 45 who received an inactivated influenza vaccine. The chain employs TRBV5-1 and TRBJ2-3; D gene uncertain. The CDR3 DNA sequence: TGCGCCAGCAGCTTGGACGGATCAGATACGCAGTATTTT. Protein product: CASSLDGSDTQYF.